These 6 T cell receptor beta chains came from one sample sequenced in a study of T-cell memory formation after mild COVID-19. TCRdb fed the 5' RACE reads into MiXCR, producing one record per CDR3 protein. Altogether more than 80,000 distinct CDR3 sequences are present, 15% to 20% being singletons, with the ten largest covering 28%. Sequencing was carried out using PBMCs or a T cell subset sorted from them (not recorded which). All receptors derive from an adult woman who had mild COVID-19 (a few samples of this study predate the infection). Cell type and time point are not known.

The chain recombines TRBV7-6 with TRBJ2-7, with 10 positions matching TRBD1. CDR1 and CDR2 (germline): SGHVS, FNYEAQ. Unmatched junction bases numbered 5, after V lost 5 bases and J lost 4 bases. The CDR3 has 14 residues. CDR3 protein: CASSTGQGRYEQYF. CDR3 DNA: TGTGCCAGCAGCACGGGACAGGGGAGGTACGAGCAGTACTTC. Full variable domain (outside the CDR3, taken from reference TRBV7-6 and TRBJ2-7): GAGVSQSPRYKVTKRGQDVALRCDPISGHVSLYWYRQALGQGPEFLTYFNYEAQQDKSGLPNDRFSAERPEGSISTLTIQRTEQRDSAMYRCASSTGQGRYEQYFGPGTRLTVT.

In its sample, this clonotype was seen a few times. V and J are TRBV4-3 and TRBJ2-7, with 9 bases aligning to TRBD2. CDR1 and CDR2 (germline): LGHNA, YSLEER. The CDR3 totals 14 residues. J gave up 3 bases and V 4 bases, and 4 bases lay outside the gene matches. Written as DNA, the CDR3 is TGCGCCAGCAGCCTAGAGCGGGAGGACTACGAGCAGTACTTC. It is translated as CASSLEREDYEQYF.

This clonotype was seen more than once but under ten times. V is TRBV12-3 or TRBV12-4 and J is TRBJ2-5; possibly TRBD2 for D (6 bases). The V end was cut by 6 bases, the J end by 3 bases, with 20 bases between. The CDR3 is 16 amino acids. This chain's CDR3 is CASSLPPTSPKETQYF. CDR3 coding DNA: TGTGCCAGCAGCTTACCTCCAACTAGCCCGAAAGAGACCCAGTACTTC.

The table lists this clonotype with a few counts. The chain carries TRBV12-3 or TRBV12-4 and TRBJ2-7, with 10 bases matching TRBD1. CDR3 length: 13 amino acids. With V trimmed by 1 base and J by 7 bases, 1 base remained unmatched. CDR3 DNA: TGTGCCAGCAGTTTAGGACAGGGGGCGGAGCAGTACTTC. This codes for CASSLGQGAEQYF.

This clonotype was counted at least ten times. V is TRBV4-3 and J is TRBJ2-7, with D perhaps TRBD1 or TRBD2 (5 bases each). The CDR3 spans 15 residues. Trimming pared 3 bases from V and 6 bases from J, leaving 18 bases between. Germline V gene sequence: CDR1 LGHNA, CDR2 YSLEER. The CDR3 protein is CASSQAPGRSTEQYF. The CDR3 DNA reads TGCGCCAGCAGCCAGGCTCCGGGACGGAGCACCGAGCAGTACTTC.

The sample holds a few counts of this clonotype. The chain couples TRBV12-3 or TRBV12-4 to TRBJ2-7, with TRBD2 as a possible D gene (7 bases). V was pared by 5 bases and J by 3 bases, with 17 bases between. CDR3 length: 15 amino acids. The CDR3 nucleotides are TGTGCCAGCAGTCGCTATCGGGGGGCCGACTACGAGCAGTACTTC. Encoded protein: CASSRYRGADYEQYF.